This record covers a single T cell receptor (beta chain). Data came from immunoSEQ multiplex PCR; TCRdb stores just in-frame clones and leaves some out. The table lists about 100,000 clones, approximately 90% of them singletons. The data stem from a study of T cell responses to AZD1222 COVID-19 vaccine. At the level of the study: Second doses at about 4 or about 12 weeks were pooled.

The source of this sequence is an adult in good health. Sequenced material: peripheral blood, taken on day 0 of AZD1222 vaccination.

Written as DNA, the CDR3 is TGCGCCAGCAGTGCGGGAATTGGGAACTATGGCTACACCTTC. It encodes CASSAGIGNYGYTF. The V call is TRBV10-1, the J call TRBJ1-2; D is uncertain. There are 14 residues in the CDR3. Trimming removed 4 bases from V and 2 bases from J, with 11 bases in between. Germline V gives CDR1 WNHNN, CDR2 SYGVQD (reference sequence).